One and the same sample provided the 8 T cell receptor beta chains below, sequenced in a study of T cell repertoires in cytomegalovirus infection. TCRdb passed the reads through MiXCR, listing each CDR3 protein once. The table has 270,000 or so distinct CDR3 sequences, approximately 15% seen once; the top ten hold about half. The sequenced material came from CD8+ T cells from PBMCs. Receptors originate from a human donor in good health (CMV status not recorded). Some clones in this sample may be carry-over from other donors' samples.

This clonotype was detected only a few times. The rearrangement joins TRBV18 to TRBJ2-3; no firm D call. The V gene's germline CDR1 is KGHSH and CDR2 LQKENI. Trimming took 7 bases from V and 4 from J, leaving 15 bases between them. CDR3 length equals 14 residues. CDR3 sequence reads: CASCPGYAPDTQYF. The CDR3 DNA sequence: TGTGCCAGCTGCCCGGGTTACGCCCCAGATACGCAGTATTTT.

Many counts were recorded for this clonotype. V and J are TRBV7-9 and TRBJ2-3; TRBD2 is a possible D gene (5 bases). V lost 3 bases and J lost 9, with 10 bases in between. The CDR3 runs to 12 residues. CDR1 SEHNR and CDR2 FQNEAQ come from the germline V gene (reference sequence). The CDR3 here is CASSFEGTTQYF. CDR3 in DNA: TGTGCCAGCAGCTTTGAGGGAACCACGCAGTATTTT.

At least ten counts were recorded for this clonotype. Written as DNA, the CDR3 is TGTGCCAGCAGTTCTCCCCGACTAGCGGGGCAAGAGACCCAGTACTTC. Protein product: CASSSPRLAGQETQYF. The J gene is TRBJ2-5, the V gene TRBV6-2 or TRBV6-3; TRBD2 matches 11 bases. The CDR3 totals 16 residues. Germline CDR1 and CDR2: MNHEY and SVGEGT. J was trimmed by 2 bases and V by 4 bases; bases with no gene match: 6.

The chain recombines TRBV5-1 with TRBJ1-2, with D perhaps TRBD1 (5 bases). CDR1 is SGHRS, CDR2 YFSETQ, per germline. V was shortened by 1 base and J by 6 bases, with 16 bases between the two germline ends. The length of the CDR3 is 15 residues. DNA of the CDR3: TGCGCCAGCAGCTTGCCTGTCCCGGACATCGATGGCTACACCTTC. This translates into CASSLPVPDIDGYTF. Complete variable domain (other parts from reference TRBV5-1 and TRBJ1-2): KAGVTQTPRYLIKTRGQQVTLSCSPISGHRSVSWYQQTPGQGLQFLFEYFSETQRNKGNFPGRFSGRQFSNSRSEMNVSTLELGDSALYLCASSLPVPDIDGYTFGSGTRLTVV.

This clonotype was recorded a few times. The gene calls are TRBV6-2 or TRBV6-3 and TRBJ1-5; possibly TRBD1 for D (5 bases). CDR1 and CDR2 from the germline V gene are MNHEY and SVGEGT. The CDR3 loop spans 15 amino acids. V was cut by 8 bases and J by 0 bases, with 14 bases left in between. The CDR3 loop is CASLGPGLSNQPQHF. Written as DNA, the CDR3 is TGTGCCAGCTTGGGACCAGGTCTTAGCAATCAGCCCCAGCATTTT.

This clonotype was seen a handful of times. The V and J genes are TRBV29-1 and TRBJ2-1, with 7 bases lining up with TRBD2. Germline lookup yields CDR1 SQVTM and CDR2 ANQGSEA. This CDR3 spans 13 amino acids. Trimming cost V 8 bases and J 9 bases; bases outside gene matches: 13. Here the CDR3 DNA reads TGCAGCTCCTCCCGGGGGGTCTTCACTGAGCAGTTCTTC. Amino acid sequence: CSSSRGVFTEQFF.

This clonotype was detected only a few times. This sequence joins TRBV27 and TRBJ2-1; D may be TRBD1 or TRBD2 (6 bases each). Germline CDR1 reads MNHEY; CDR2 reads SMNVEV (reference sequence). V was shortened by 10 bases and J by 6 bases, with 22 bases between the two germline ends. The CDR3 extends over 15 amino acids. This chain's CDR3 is CATSPDRLGGNEQFF. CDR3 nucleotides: TGTGCCACCTCCCCGGACAGATTGGGAGGCAATGAGCAGTTCTTC.

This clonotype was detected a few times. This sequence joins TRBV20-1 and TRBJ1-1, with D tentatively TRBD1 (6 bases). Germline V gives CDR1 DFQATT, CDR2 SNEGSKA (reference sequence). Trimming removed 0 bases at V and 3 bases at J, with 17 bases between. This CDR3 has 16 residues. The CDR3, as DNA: TGCAGTGCTAGAGATACGGAGGGGGTTGGGTACACTGAAGCTTTCTTT. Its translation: CSARDTEGVGYTEAFF.